This T cell receptor beta chain was documented in a study of patients and donors after allogeneic stem cell transplantation. Germline lookup yields CDR1 MDHEN and CDR2 SYDVKM. Trimming removed 6 bases at V and 3 bases at J, with 6 bases between. The CDR3 is 12 amino acids. This clonotype has just a few counts. Each CDR3 protein is one row after TCRdb ran MiXCR on the RT-PCR reads. The sample includes 90,000 to 120,000 distinct CDR3 sequences, over 30% seen only once; the top ten take under 30%. Input material: blood, either unsorted or a sorted T cell fraction (not recorded which). This clonotype was obtained from a human donor who was either an allogeneic HSCT recipient or a stem cell or donor lymphocyte infusion donor (not recorded which). It is not recorded whose cells these are; they may come from a transplant donor. The chain couples TRBV28 to TRBJ1-3; D gene uncertain. The CDR3 sequence is CASRTFGNTIYF. The DNA for the CDR3 is TGTGCCAGCAGAACCTTTGGAAACACCATATATTTT.